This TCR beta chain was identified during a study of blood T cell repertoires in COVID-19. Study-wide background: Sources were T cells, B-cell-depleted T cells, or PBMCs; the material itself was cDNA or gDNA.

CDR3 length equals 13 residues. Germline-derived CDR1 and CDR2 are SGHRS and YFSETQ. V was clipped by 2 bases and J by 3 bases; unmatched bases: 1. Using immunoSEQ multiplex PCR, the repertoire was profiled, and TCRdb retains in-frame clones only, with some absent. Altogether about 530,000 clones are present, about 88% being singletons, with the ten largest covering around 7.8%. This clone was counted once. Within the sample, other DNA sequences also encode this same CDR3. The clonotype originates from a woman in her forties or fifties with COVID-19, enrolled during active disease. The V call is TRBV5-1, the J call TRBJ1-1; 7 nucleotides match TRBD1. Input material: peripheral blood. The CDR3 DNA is TGCGCCAGCAGCTTACAGGGGTACACTGAAGCTTTCTTT. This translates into CASSLQGYTEAFF. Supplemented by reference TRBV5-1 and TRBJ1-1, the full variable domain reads KAGVTQTPRYLIKTRGQQVTLSCSPISGHRSVSWYQQTPGQGLQFLFEYFSETQRNKGNFPGRFSGRQFSNSRSEMNVSTLELGDSALYLCASSLQGYTEAFFGQGTRLTVV.